This TCR beta chain appears in the sequencing data of a study of T cell responses to AZD1222 COVID-19 vaccine. This clone was detected a few times. Antigen specificity is unknown. Overall study results and limits: Baseline seropositivity characterized only six AZD1222 recipients. Close to half of spike-specific TCRs reportedly recognize unmutated variant regions. Across the whole spike, CD4 TCRs peaked at regions 160-218 and 743-854.

Repertoires were generated with immunoSEQ multiplex PCR, while TCRdb's copy carries only in-frame clones and drops some. The sample consists of around 150,000 clones, about nine tenths of them appearing once. Unmatched junction bases numbered 10, after V lost 1 base and J lost 9 bases. The CDR3 totals 17 residues. Germline assignment: CDR1 SEHNR and CDR2 FQNEAQ (reference sequence). The material sequenced was peripheral blood, taken 28 days after the second AZD1222 dose. The receptor comes from an adult who received the AZD1222 COVID-19 vaccine. The chain recombines TRBV7-9 with TRBJ1-6; TRBD1 aligns across 9 bases. DNA of the CDR3: TGTGCCAGCAGCTTAGAATCGGTGGGACAGGGTGTTTCACCCCTCCACTTT. It translates to CASSLESVGQGVSPLHF.